The clone carrying this TCR beta chain was observed many times. The data derive from a study of T-cell reconstitution after alpha-beta-depleted transplantation in children. The V end was cut by 3 bases, the J end by 9 bases, with 9 bases between. The CDR3 covers 12 residues. The germline CDR1 and CDR2 sequences are PRHDT and FYEKMQ (reference sequence). A library of TCRbeta sequences, prepared with unique molecular identifiers, was generated. TCRdb processed the PCR reads anew with MiXCR; each CDR3 protein has one entry. The sample lists 300,000 to 400,000 distinct CDR3 sequences, roughly 13% occurring once.

V usage is TRBV13 and J usage is TRBJ1-5; unclear D gene. Sequencing was performed on PBMCs, taken from the stem cell graft. The TCR originated in a human donor who donated a stem cell graft to a child with Fanconi anemia. In DNA form, the CDR3 reads TGTGCCAGCAGCTTGTCCCTGGGGCCCCAGCATTTT. Protein product: CASSLSLGPQHF.